The present T cell receptor beta chain was sequenced within a study of blood T cell repertoires in COVID-19. In germline, CDR1 is ENHRY, CDR2 SYGVKD. V shed 4 bases and J shed 3 bases, with 13 bases lying between them. The CDR3 loop spans 15 amino acids. Repertoires were generated with immunoSEQ multiplex PCR, while TCRdb's copy carries only in-frame clones and drops some. The sample contains some 140,000 clones, roughly nine tenths of which appear only once. The material sequenced was peripheral blood. The chain links TRBV10-3 to TRBJ1-5; a possible D gene is TRBD1 (6 bases). The source is a man aged 50-59 years with acute or convalescent COVID-19. The CDR3, as DNA: TGTGCCATCAGTGTCACAGGGAGTCCCAATCAGCCCCAGCATTTT. Its protein is CAISVTGSPNQPQHF.